Only a few counts were recorded for the clone carrying this T cell receptor (beta chain). This entry comes from a study of regulatory T cells in long-lasting Graves disease. Study-level background: Graves' patients diagnosed newly had used antithyroid drugs under 3 months.

After removal of 5 bases from V and 2 bases from J, the junction contained 8 bases not matched to a gene. Germline CDR1 SGHAT, CDR2 FQNNGV. The CDR3 loop spans 15 amino acids. Arm-PCR with iRepertoire HTBI primers amplified the CDR3 regions for these TCR beta libraries. TCRdb reprocessed the multiplex PCR reads via MiXCR and lists one record per CDR3 protein. The sample holds around 250,000 distinct CDR3 sequences, around 20% seen once. Time point of the sample: newly diagnosed GD, antithyroid drugs for less than 3 months. The TCR library was prepared using RNA isolated from PBMCs. The source is a female donor with Graves disease. V and J are TRBV11-2 and TRBJ2-7, with 8 bases matching TRBD1. Here the sequenced sample was peripheral blood mononuclear cells (PBMCs), taken at new diagnosis, from a patient treated with antithyroid drugs. CDR3 in amino acids: CASSRGQGTPYEQYF. Written as DNA, the CDR3 is TGTGCCAGCAGCCGAGGACAGGGAACCCCCTACGAGCAGTACTTC.